This T cell receptor beta chain was captured in a study of cytomegalovirus exposure and HLA in healthy donors. TCRdb's copy holds only in-frame clones and misses some; the assay was immunoSEQ multiplex PCR. The sample consists of 100,000 or so clones, around 90% of them appearing once. Germline trimming cut 2 bases from V and 6 bases from J; bases unmatched to any gene: 14. This CDR3 has 17 residues. The germline gives CDR1 SGHDN, CDR2 FVKESK. This clone was picked up a small number of times. The chain carries TRBV14 and TRBJ2-7; 9 bases line up with TRBD1. This sequence originates from a woman aged 25 to 39 in good health and CMV-seronegative. The sequencing input was PBMCs. In nucleotides, the CDR3 is TGTGCCAGCAGCCAATTTCCGGGACAGGGCCTCCACGGCGAGCAGTACTTC. Translating gives CASSQFPGQGLHGEQYF.